This TCR beta chain was captured in a study of T cell repertoires in cytomegalovirus infection (dated by TCRdb to between 2018 and 2021). In terms of the full investigation: The HLA type of each donor mattered for the analysis, because public TCR beta signatures pointed to carriage of CMV infection along with the matching HLA type.

On the study overall, not on this receptor specifically: In both this cohort and an independent roughly 400-donor cohort, the cumulative frequency of public TCR beta family members distinguished carriers of CMV infection plus the relevant HLA type. In the ex vivo response, HLA-C-restricted CMV-specific TCR beta clonotypes were dominant, and in two of eight donors the single most frequent clonotype came from this HLA-C-restricted group.

This clonotype has more than one count but fewer than ten. The target of this receptor is not known. No much larger clonotype is one base removed from it; base qualities were not supplied. Sequencing was carried out with an Illumina HiSeq 1500. TCRdb reran the public reads through fastp at Q25 and MiXCR, keeping productive beta chains. One record per CDR3 amino acid sequence lists the most common genes and DNA. The table for this sample lists approximately 500,000 distinct CDR3 sequences; 16% of them were counted only once. Of the sample, roughly a quarter is held by the ten largest clones. The CDR3 has 12 amino acids, counting the end cysteine and phenylalanine. Only the CDR3 region is kept as DNA, spanning 36 bases read in frame from base 1. The germline V gene encodes CDR1 WNHNN and CDR2 SYGVQD (reference sequence). V was cut back by 3 bases and J by 8 bases, leaving a gap of 10 bases between them.

What was sequenced was CD8+ T cells from PBMCs. The sequence derives from a human donor in good health (CMV status not recorded). Some clones in this sample may be carry-over from other donors' samples. The chain was built from TRBV10-1 and TRBJ1-1, with the D gene uncertain. The DNA sequence is as follows: TGCGCCAGCAGTGAAAAGGCAGGAGAAGCTTTCTTT. This is translated as CASSEKAGEAFF.